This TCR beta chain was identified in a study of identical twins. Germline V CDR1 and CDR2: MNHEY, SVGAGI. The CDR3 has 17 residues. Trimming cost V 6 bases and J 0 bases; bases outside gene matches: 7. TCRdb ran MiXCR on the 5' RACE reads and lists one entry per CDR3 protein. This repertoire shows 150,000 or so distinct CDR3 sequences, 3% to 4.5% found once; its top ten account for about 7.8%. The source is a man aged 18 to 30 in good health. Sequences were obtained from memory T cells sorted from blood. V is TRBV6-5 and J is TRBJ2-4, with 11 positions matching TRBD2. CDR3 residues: CASSYGLAGVAKNIQYF. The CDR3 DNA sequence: TGTGCCAGCAGCTATGGACTAGCGGGTGTAGCCAAAAACATTCAGTACTTC.